Listed here are 5 T cell receptor beta chains from one sample, sequenced in a study of blood T cell repertoires in COVID-19. TCRdb's table, derived via immunoSEQ multiplex PCR, lists solely in-frame clones and lacks some. The sample holds hundreds of thousands of clones, roughly 83% seen once. The sample was peripheral blood. These receptors were collected from a man older than 75 with acute or convalescent COVID-19.

This chain connects TRBV27 to TRBJ2-2, with D possibly TRBD1 on 6 matching bases. This CDR3 has 15 amino acids. CDR1 MNHEY and CDR2 SMNVEV come from the germline V gene (reference sequence). With 7 bases removed from V and 0 bases from J, the gap between germline ends came to 12 bases. The CDR3 is CASKYGDTNTGELFF. The DNA for the CDR3 is TGTGCCAGCAAGTACGGGGACACGAACACCGGGGAGCTGTTTTTT.

The V gene is TRBV10-3, the J gene TRBJ2-1; 11 nucleotides match TRBD2. The V and J ends lost 3 bases and 4 bases, in that order; junction bases with no gene match: 14. The CDR3 is made up of 19 amino acids. Per germline, CDR1 ENHRY and CDR2 SYGVKD. The CDR3 region has the DNA TGTGCCATCAGTGATCACCAAGATTTAGCGGGAGGGCCGTACAATGAGCAGTTCTTC. It encodes CAISDHQDLAGGPYNEQFF.

The chain is built from TRBV6-5 and TRBJ2-7, with 8 bases identical to TRBD1. Germline V CDR1 and CDR2: MNHEY, SVGAGI. The CDR3 spans 12 residues. Germline trimming cut 6 bases from V and 4 bases from J; bases unmatched to any gene: 2. CDR3 nucleotide sequence: TGTGCCAGCAGGACAGGGGCATACGAGCAGTACTTC. This codes for CASRTGAYEQYF.

The gene calls are TRBV10-2 and TRBJ1-6; TRBD1 might be the D (5 bases). Germline loops: CDR1 WSHSY, CDR2 SAAADI. Trimming left V 4 bases short and J 6 bases short, with 16 bases between. This CDR3 region has 16 residues. This chain's CDR3 is CASSGKGRTSNSPLHF. The CDR3, as DNA: TGCGCCAGCAGTGGTAAGGGGCGAACGAGTAATTCACCCCTCCACTTT.

The J gene is TRBJ2-7, the V gene TRBV4-1, with TRBD1 as a possible D gene (7 bases). The length of the CDR3 is 18 residues. Germline V CDR1 and CDR2: MGHRA, YSYEKL. V was trimmed by 0 bases and J by 4 bases, leaving 22 bases between them. CDR3 protein: CASSQDLWGDSGRYEQYF. CDR3 coding DNA: TGCGCCAGCAGCCAAGATCTCTGGGGGGACAGCGGTCGGTACGAGCAGTACTTC.